This record covers a single T cell receptor (beta chain). The data originate from a study of control samples from healthy donors and cancer patients. Measured with immunoSEQ multiplex PCR; TCRdb has only the in-frame clones, and not every one. The table shows about 96,000 clones, with 85% to 95% occurring only once. The sequence came from a man between 18 and 35 years old in good health. Sequencing used blood.

CDR3: CASSQGQGVSEQYF. CDR3 DNA: TGCGCCAGCAGCCAAGGACAGGGCGTTAGCGAGCAGTACTTC. The chain has TRBV4-1 and TRBJ2-7; 7 nucleotides line up with TRBD1. The CDR3 has 14 amino acids. From germline, CDR1 is MGHRA and CDR2 YSYEKL. The V and J ends lost 1 base and 6 bases, in that order; junction bases with no gene match: 6.